This T cell receptor (beta chain) was documented in a study of blood T cell repertoires in COVID-19. Looking at the study overall: Spain, Italy and the United States supplied samples that represented acute and convalescent COVID-19. Nucleic acid was either cDNA or gDNA, and it came from T cells, B-cell-depleted T cells, or PBMCs.

Trimming took off 0 bases at V and 1 base at J, with 9 bases between the two ends. Germline-derived CDR1 and CDR2 are SGHRS and YFSETQ. The CDR3 covers 15 residues. In the original processing: Amplification of reference gene primers provided the estimated nucleated cell counts. The data were produced by immunoSEQ multiplex PCR, yet TCRdb's version contains in-frame clones alone and is incomplete. From that table come the V and J calls and clone size; the DNA was used to work out D and trimming. This table has tens of thousands of clones, approximately 89% appearing once. The gene calls are TRBV5-1 and TRBJ2-3, with D possibly TRBD2 on 6 matching bases. The sequencing sample was made of peripheral blood. This clonotype originated in a human donor with active COVID-19. The donor label of this sample is uncertain. CDR3: CASSLGASGTDTQYF. Here the CDR3 DNA reads TGCGCCAGCAGCTTGGGCGCTAGCGGCACAGATACGCAGTATTTT.